Each of the 24 T cell receptor beta chains below was sequenced from the same sample in a study of CXCR3-negative and CXCR3-positive naive CD8 T cells. Libraries were UMI-labeled 5' RACE TRB cDNA. TCRdb re-called the 5' RACE reads and catalogs CDR3 proteins one per entry, DNA excluded. Across 70,000 to 95,000 distinct CDR3 sequences, the top ten clones capture roughly 1.5% of the sample. The specimen sequenced was naive CXCR3- CD8+ T cells from blood. Subset given: CD45RO-CCR7+CD27+CD95- naive CD8+ T cells lacking CXCR3 (TNR3-). The receptors come from a human donor in good health. Some clones in this sample may be carry-over from other donors' samples.

The chain couples TRBV7-9 to TRBJ2-1; the D gene TCRdb calls, TRBD2, cannot be checked with no DNA. The CDR3 runs 18 residues. Germline CDR1 is SEHNR and CDR2 is FQNEAQ (reference sequence). The chain's CDR3 is CASSPQPGLAGAGNEQFF.

The chain employs TRBV28 and TRBJ2-4; the D gene TCRdb calls, TRBD2, cannot be checked with no DNA. Germline-derived CDR1 and CDR2 are MDHEN and SYDVKM. CDR3 length equals 21 residues. CDR3 region: CASSLLATSGVSSLAKNIQYF.

V and J are TRBV23-1 and TRBJ2-7; TCRdb indicates TRBD2, and absent DNA this call remains unverified. Being an ORF, TRBV23-1 has a function that is uncertain. CDR3 length: 16 amino acids. The CDR3 sequence: CASSQRRDGYSYEQYF.

The J gene is TRBJ2-7, the V gene TRBV5-4. Per the germline V gene, CDR1 is SGHNT and CDR2 is YYREEE (reference sequence). This CDR3 is built from 14 residues. The CDR3 here is CASSLGPEPYEQYF.

The chain uses TRBV6-4 and TRBJ2-1. Germline values: CDR1 MRHNA, CDR2 SNTAGT. The CDR3 consists of 13 residues. The CDR3 loop reads CASSEGRYNEQFF.

J is TRBJ1-1 and V is TRBV3-1; there is no DNA to check the TCRdb D call of TRBD1. The CDR3 extends over 17 amino acids. Per germline, CDR1 LGHDT and CDR2 YNNKEL (reference sequence). The CDR3 sequence is CASSQVGGAVLNTEAFF.

The rearrangement links TRBV29-1 to TRBJ2-7; the D call of TRBD1 rests on TCRdb alone, since no DNA is present to check it. Germline-derived CDR1 and CDR2 are SQVTM and ANQGSEA. The CDR3 extends over 12 amino acids. CDR3 protein: CSVGQGVSEQYF.

The chain is built from TRBV15 and TRBJ2-2. Germline loops: CDR1 LNHNV, CDR2 YYDKDF (reference sequence). The CDR3 has 15 amino acids. The CDR3 here is CATSINERDTGELFF.

The V gene is TRBV27, the J gene TRBJ1-1; the TRBD1 assignment by TCRdb is unverifiable without DNA. The CDR3 has 14 amino acids. Germline loops: CDR1 MNHEY, CDR2 SMNVEV (reference sequence). CDR3 sequence: CASSPLGGNTEAFF.

The V and J genes are TRBV7-9 and TRBJ2-7; absent DNA, TCRdb's TRBD1 call cannot be checked. The germline gives CDR1 SEHNR, CDR2 FQNEAQ (reference sequence). This CDR3 is 14 amino acids long. This CDR3 is CASDRDRSPYEQYF.

This chain's CDR3 is CASSSTGDTGELFF. The chain links TRBV12-3 or TRBV12-4 to TRBJ2-2; TCRdb reports TRBD1, a call that lacks DNA to check it against. The CDR3 contains 14 residues.

V is TRBV6-2 or TRBV6-3 and J is TRBJ2-7; the D gene TCRdb calls, TRBD2, cannot be checked with no DNA. Germline CDR1 and CDR2: MNHEY and SVGEGT. The CDR3 is made up of 17 amino acids. The CDR3 reads CASSYMGLAGVPNEQYF.

This clonotype is labeled medium-sized based on frequency. This chain's CDR3 is CSGSGGNEQFF. The chain links TRBV29-1 to TRBJ2-1; as DNA is missing, the TRBD1 call by TCRdb cannot be tested. Germline V gives CDR1 SQVTM, CDR2 ANQGSEA. The CDR3 has 11 amino acids.

The genes are TRBV29-1 and TRBJ2-7; TCRdb reports TRBD2, a call that lacks DNA to check it against. The CDR3 is made up of 15 amino acids. CDR1 and CDR2 from the germline V gene are SQVTM and ANQGSEA. CDR3 in amino acids: CSVEGLADHSYEQYF.

The V call is TRBV4-3, the J call TRBJ1-2; checking the TCRdb D call of TRBD1 is not possible without DNA. CDR3 size: 15 residues. Germline loops: CDR1 LGHNA, CDR2 YSLEER. CDR3: CASSRGQGVSYGYTF.

The rearrangement joins TRBV18 to TRBJ2-3; TCRdb reports TRBD2, a call that lacks DNA to check it against. The CDR3 is 17 amino acids. Germline V gene lookup returns CDR1 KGHSH and CDR2 LQKENI. CDR3 sequence: CASSPLEKRGAEDTQYF. The full variable domain, with the rest looked up from reference TRBV18 and TRBJ2-3, is NAGVMQNPRHLVRRRGQEARLRCSPMKGHSHVYWYRQLPEEGLKFMVYLQKENIIDESGMPKERFSAEFPKEGPSILRIQQVVRGDSAAYFCASSPLEKRGAEDTQYFGPGTRLTVL.

The chain combines TRBV10-1 with TRBJ2-5; the D call from TCRdb, TRBD1, cannot be confirmed without DNA. CDR3 length equals 14 residues. Per the germline V gene, CDR1 is WNHNN and CDR2 is SYGVQD (reference sequence). The CDR3 sequence is CASSESGTEETQYF.

This chain links TRBV10-3 with TRBJ2-1. Germline V gene sequence: CDR1 ENHRY, CDR2 SYGVKD. The CDR3 is made up of 13 amino acids. The CDR3 loop reads CAISEKLANEQFF.

CDR3: CSARDRDTYEQYF. This chain connects TRBV20-1 to TRBJ2-7; TCRdb designates TRBD1, a call that cannot be tested without DNA. Germline values: CDR1 DFQATT, CDR2 SNEGSKA (reference sequence). CDR3 length: 13 amino acids.

The chain's CDR3 is CSGLLGSNTGELFF. The V call is TRBV29-1, the J call TRBJ2-2. Germline CDR1 reads SQVTM; CDR2 reads ANQGSEA. The CDR3 length is 14 residues.

The J gene is TRBJ2-5, the V gene TRBV6-5; without DNA, the TCRdb call of TRBD1 cannot be checked. Germline V gives CDR1 MNHEY, CDR2 SVGAGI. The CDR3 is 13 residues long. The CDR3 loop is CASSANRGETQYF.

V gene TRBV29-1 combines with J gene TRBJ1-5. Germline-derived CDR1 and CDR2 are SQVTM and ANQGSEA. The CDR3 spans 14 residues. CDR3 sequence: CSVANSSMNQPQHF.

The V and J genes are TRBV7-2 and TRBJ2-7. The V gene's germline CDR1 is SGHTA and CDR2 FQGNSA. This CDR3 region has 15 residues. CDR3 sequence: CASSLTRGYRDEQYF.

The chain links TRBV10-3 to TRBJ2-1; TCRdb selects TRBD1, and the lack of DNA leaves this call unchecked. The CDR3 is 14 residues long. The germline V gene has CDR1 ENHRY and CDR2 SYGVKD. The CDR3 spells CAINRTGGWDEQFF.